The 19 T cell receptor beta chains below were found in one sample sequenced in a study of T cell responses to AZD1222 COVID-19 vaccine. Sequenced by immunoSEQ multiplex PCR; TCRdb stores in-frame clones only, minus some. The sample consists of approximately 61,000 clones, about four fifths of them appearing once. The material was peripheral blood, obtained 28 days after the second AZD1222 dose. Every receptor here comes from an adult who received the AZD1222 COVID-19 vaccine.

This clone appeared once. V usage is TRBV3-1 (or the pseudogene TRBV3-2) and J usage is TRBJ2-2; 9 bases align to TRBD1. V trimming: 4 bases; J trimming: 2 bases; junction bases outside the gene matches: 5. Germline V CDR1 and CDR2: LGHDT, YNNKEL (reference sequence). The CDR3 contains 16 residues. DNA of the CDR3: TGTGCCAGCAGCCGGGGACAGGGTTCCAACACCGGGGAGCTGTTTTTT. Translated: CASSRGQGSNTGELFF.

The chain is built from TRBV14 and TRBJ2-7; D possibly corresponds to TRBD2 (7 bases). Germline V gene data show CDR1 as SGHDN and CDR2 as FVKESK. The CDR3 is 15 amino acids. V was pared by 4 bases and J by 7 bases, with 20 bases between. The CDR3 DNA reads as TGTGCCAGCAGCCCCCGGGCTACAGGGAGGGAAGAGCAGTACTTC. Translating gives CASSPRATGREEQYF.

V gene TRBV11-2 combines with J gene TRBJ2-7, with 7 bases lining up with TRBD1. This CDR3 has 13 amino acids. Losses at the gene ends were 5 bases for V and 5 bases for J; bases not matched to a gene: 6. Germline V gene sequence: CDR1 SGHAT, CDR2 FQNNGV. CDR3 in DNA: TGTGCCAGCAGCAATGACAGGGCCCACGAGCAGTACTTC. Translating it yields CASSNDRAHEQYF.

The rearrangement links TRBV7-6 to TRBJ1-3; D gene uncertain. The length of the CDR3 is 15 residues. Germline-derived CDR1 and CDR2 are SGHVS and FNYEAQ. Trimming left V 3 bases short and J 0 bases short, with 9 bases between. CDR3 DNA: TGTGCCAGCAGCTTTCAACGGGACTCTGGAAACACCATATATTTT. It yields the protein CASSFQRDSGNTIYF.

The V gene is TRBV7-3, the J gene TRBJ1-1, with 7 nucleotides matching TRBD1. CDR3 length: 13 amino acids. V was clipped by 6 bases and J by 5 bases; unmatched bases: 6. The V gene's germline CDR1 is SGHTA and CDR2 FQGTGA. The CDR3, as DNA: TGTGCCAGCAGGACCTCGACAGGGACTGAAGCTTTCTTT. Translation gives CASRTSTGTEAFF.

The CDR3 protein is CASNPQRFQETQYF. CDR3 DNA: TGTGCCAGCAATCCCCAGCGGTTCCAAGAGACCCAGTACTTC. The rearrangement uses TRBV6-4 and TRBJ2-5; maybe TRBD2 (5 bases). V was cut by 7 bases and J by 1 base, with 13 bases left in between. The CDR3 has 14 residues. Germline V gene data show CDR1 as MRHNA and CDR2 as SNTAGT.

This chain links TRBV7-9 with TRBJ2-3; D is uncertain. Trimming stripped 0 bases from V and 10 bases from J, with 17 bases between. Germline CDR1 SEHNR, CDR2 FQNEAQ (reference sequence). CDR3 length equals 15 residues. This CDR3 is CASSLALGDNNPQYF. The CDR3 region has the DNA TGTGCCAGCAGCTTAGCGCTTGGGGATAATAATCCGCAGTATTTT.

This chain's CDR3 is CASAGTSGARTDTQYF. The CDR3 DNA sequence: TGTGCCAGCGCCGGGACTAGCGGGGCCCGCACAGATACGCAGTATTTT. This chain uses TRBV27 with TRBJ2-3, with 13 bases matching TRBD2. The CDR3 contains 16 residues. CDR1 and CDR2 (germline): MNHEY, SMNVEV (reference sequence). V gave up 8 bases and J gave up 1 base; unmatched junction bases: 6.

This rearrangement joins TRBV2 to TRBJ2-3, with unresolved D. V dropped 1 base and J dropped 3 bases, with 5 bases sitting between them. The CDR3 extends over 13 amino acids. CDR1 and CDR2 from the germline V gene are SNHLY and FYNNEI. The CDR3 loop is CASSEGGTDTQYF. CDR3 nucleotide sequence: TGTGCCAGCAGTGAAGGGGGTACAGATACGCAGTATTTT.

This clone was seen only once. A read error may account for a junction end that differs from germline. The chain recombines TRBV9 with TRBJ2-3, with a possible D match to TRBD1 (6 bases). CDR1 and CDR2 from the germline V gene are SGDLS and YYNGEE. The CDR3 is made up of 12 amino acids. The CDR3 nucleotides read TGTGCCAGCAGCTCACAGGGTCGCCCCTTGGATTTT. Translated, it gives CASSSQGRPLDF.

The chain carries TRBV13 and TRBJ2-7; tentative D call: TRBD1 (5 bases). Trimming pared 5 bases from V and 3 bases from J, leaving 11 bases between. CDR3 size: 13 residues. CDR1 is PRHDT and CDR2 is FYEKMQ in the germline V gene (reference sequence). The CDR3 DNA is TGTGCCAGCAGCAGACAGAAGAACTACGAGCAGTACTTC. It translates to CASSRQKNYEQYF.

This sequence joins TRBV30 and TRBJ1-2, with 7 nucleotides matching TRBD1. This CDR3 is 12 amino acids long. Germline V lookup: CDR1 GTSNPN, CDR2 SVGIG (reference sequence). The V segment lost 3 bases and the J segment 4 bases; nucleotides outside the gene matches: 2. This chain's CDR3 is CAWRRQGYGYTF. DNA for the CDR3: TGTGCCTGGAGGCGACAGGGCTATGGCTACACCTTC.

The chain has TRBV6-2 or TRBV6-3 and TRBJ2-1, with 10 bases that match TRBD2. The germline CDR1 and CDR2 sequences are MNHEY and SVGEGT. This CDR3 has 18 residues. V shed 4 bases, J shed 4 bases, and the junction held 13 bases outside the gene matches. This CDR3 reads CASSSQALAGGAYNEQFF. The CDR3 region has the DNA TGTGCCAGCAGTTCTCAAGCCTTAGCGGGAGGAGCTTACAATGAGCAGTTCTTC.

The rearrangement uses TRBV6-2 or TRBV6-3 and TRBJ2-1; a weak D match, TRBD2 (5 bases). Per the germline V gene, CDR1 is MNHEY and CDR2 is SVGEGT. V was trimmed by 0 bases and J by 5 bases, leaving 11 bases between them. CDR3 length: 15 amino acids. This CDR3 is CASSYSALAHNEQFF. The CDR3, as DNA: TGTGCCAGCAGTTACTCGGCGCTAGCACACAATGAGCAGTTCTTC.

This chain links TRBV19 with TRBJ2-2, with D tentatively TRBD2 (5 bases). Trimming removed 3 bases at V and 1 base at J, with 12 bases between. CDR1 is LNHDA and CDR2 is SQIVND in the germline V gene (reference sequence). The CDR3 has 16 residues. The CDR3 DNA sequence: TGTGCCAGTAGTATCCCCCCGGGGATGAACACCGGGGAGCTGTTTTTT. Its translation: CASSIPPGMNTGELFF.

J is TRBJ2-5 and V is TRBV6-4; TRBD2 might be the D (6 bases). This CDR3 region has 13 residues. Germline V gene lookup returns CDR1 MRHNA and CDR2 SNTAGT. V gave up 6 bases and J gave up 0 bases, with 8 bases separating them. The CDR3 protein is CASSERDQETQYF. DNA of the CDR3: TGTGCCAGCAGCGAGCGGGACCAAGAGACCCAGTACTTC.

The J gene is TRBJ2-1, the V gene TRBV27; D ambiguous. Germline CDR1 MNHEY, CDR2 SMNVEV (reference sequence). Trimming pared 4 bases from V and 7 bases from J, leaving 5 bases between. CDR3 length equals 11 residues. In DNA, the CDR3 is TGTGCCAGCAGTTACATGAATGAGCAGTTCTTC. This translates into CASSYMNEQFF.

This clone was recorded only once. The rearrangement joins TRBV18 to TRBJ1-1, with a possible D match to TRBD1 (5 bases). Germline CDR1 KGHSH, CDR2 LQKENI. V was cut by 5 bases and J by 5 bases, with 12 bases left in between. The CDR3 is made up of 13 amino acids. The CDR3 DNA reads as TGTGCCAGCTCAATTCGGGGGGGAACTGAAGCTTTCTTT. This translates into CASSIRGGTEAFF.

This chain links TRBV7-3 with TRBJ2-1; D is perhaps TRBD2 (6 bases). Germline V gene lookup returns CDR1 SGHTA and CDR2 FQGTGA. The CDR3 is 16 residues long. Trimming pared 1 base from V and 1 base from J, leaving 11 bases between. The CDR3 nucleotides are TGTGCCAGCAGCTTAATCGGGAGCCCGTCCTACAATGAGCAGTTCTTC. Its protein is CASSLIGSPSYNEQFF.